Listed here is a single TCR beta chain. No antigen is known for it. During cDNA synthesis, UMIs that each contained a 6-nucleotide sample barcode were added by means of template switching. No DNA is given; TCRdb re-called the 5' RACE reads and lists each CDR3 protein once. The table lists nearly 45,000 distinct CDR3 sequences. This entry is derived from a study of monozygotic twins with inflammatory bowel disease. Points from the study as a whole: Concordance status among twins (concordant versus discordant) showed no link to repertoire similarity, possibly from limited power.

This CDR3 has 14 amino acids. From whole blood, total RNA was isolated without any sorting of T cells. This TCR was sampled from a human donor with ulcerative colitis or Crohn's disease, or a healthy co-twin of an affected twin (not recorded which). The rearrangement links TRBV12-3 or TRBV12-4 to TRBJ2-2; with no DNA, the TCRdb D assignment of TRBD1 cannot be verified. Specimen: blood. This chain's CDR3 is CASSFSQGDGELFF.